The 18 T cell receptor beta chains below were found in one sample sequenced in a study of beta chain features in type 1 diabetes. Study observations and caveats: Among patients with Type 1 diabetes, TCRB CDR3s were moderately but significantly shorter in every one of the four CD4+ subsets.

These receptors' targets are unknown. Isolated RNA was reverse transcribed in full, so expressed TCRB transcripts were sequenced. Clones were sequenced by immunoSEQ multiplex PCR, and TCRdb holds only the in-frame ones, with some missing. The sample gives nearly 700,000 clones, around 15% of which show up once; about 0.02% is in the top ten. Specimen: naive CD4+ T cells from blood. These receptors came from a young man with type 1 diabetes.

The chain carries TRBV30 and TRBJ1-1; 7 bases align to TRBD1. Germline V lookup: CDR1 GTSNPN, CDR2 SVGIG (reference sequence). This CDR3 has 14 amino acids. The ends lost 4 bases at V and 7 bases at J; junction bases unmatched: 12. CDR3 amino acids: CAWIPGQLPLEAFF. CDR3 nucleotides: TGTGCCTGGATACCGGGACAGCTCCCTCTTGAAGCTTTCTTT.

J is TRBJ2-2 and V is TRBV5-1; D ambiguous. Trimming shortened V by 0 bases and J by 2 bases, and 8 bases separated the two germline ends. The CDR3 has 15 amino acids. CDR1 SGHRS and CDR2 YFSETQ come from the germline V gene. CDR3 DNA: TGCGCCAGCAGCTTGGAGCAGGATAACACCGGGGAGCTGTTTTTT. Translation: CASSLEQDNTGELFF. The complete variable domain, with remaining parts taken from reference TRBV5-1 and TRBJ2-2, reads KAGVTQTPRYLIKTRGQQVTLSCSPISGHRSVSWYQQTPGQGLQFLFEYFSETQRNKGNFPGRFSGRQFSNSRSEMNVSTLELGDSALYLCASSLEQDNTGELFFGEGSRLTVL.

This chain connects TRBV27 to TRBJ2-2, with 8 bases matching TRBD1. The germline CDR1 and CDR2 sequences are MNHEY and SMNVEV (reference sequence). The CDR3 contains 16 residues. V dropped 7 bases and J dropped 5; count of bases not matched to a gene: 12. As DNA, the CDR3 is TGTGCCAGCACCAATCTCGGACAGGGCGATACCGGGGAGCTGTTTTTT. As protein: CASTNLGQGDTGELFF.

On this clone: This specimen includes other DNA sequences encoding the same CDR3. V usage is TRBV29-1 and J usage is TRBJ1-4; 9 nucleotides agree with TRBD1. CDR1 is SQVTM, CDR2 ANQGSEA, per germline. The ends lost 6 bases at V and 2 bases at J; junction bases unmatched: 1. The CDR3 is 13 residues long. The CDR3 region is CSVGTGTNEKLFF. The CDR3 nucleotides are TGCAGCGTCGGGACAGGGACTAATGAAAAACTGTTTTTT.

This clone was detected only once. V usage is TRBV5-1 and J usage is TRBJ1-5; D is perhaps TRBD1 (5 bases). Between the trimmed V and J ends, which lost 0 bases and 0 bases, there was a span of 7 bases. The CDR3 has 15 amino acids. The V gene's germline CDR1 is SGHRS and CDR2 YFSETQ. CDR3 sequence reads: CASSLVGDSNQPQHF. CDR3 bases: TGCGCCAGCAGCTTGGTGGGGGATAGCAATCAGCCCCAGCATTTT.

The sample holds a few counts of this clone. V usage is TRBV10-3 and J usage is TRBJ2-3, with 8 positions matching TRBD2. The germline gives CDR1 ENHRY, CDR2 SYGVKD. Trimming at V came to 5 bases and at J to 1 base, leaving 5 bases not matched to a gene. The CDR3 is made up of 15 amino acids. CDR3 DNA: TGTGCCATCAGTACTGGAGCGGGGGGCACAGATACGCAGTATTTT. It is translated as CAISTGAGGTDTQYF.

This chain joins TRBV7-2 and TRBJ2-7; D is undetermined. The germline CDR1 and CDR2 sequences are SGHTA and FQGNSA. V shed 5 bases and J shed 7 bases, with 21 bases lying between them. The CDR3 sequence is 15 residues long. For the CDR3, the DNA is TGTGCCAGCAGCCTCAACGGAGTACTCCGGCGAGAGCAGTACTTC. Residues: CASSLNGVLRREQYF.

This clone was observed a handful of times. The CDR3 DNA reads TGTGCCAGCAGCTTAGCAGGGACGGGTGGTCACGAGCAGTACTTC. Its protein is CASSLAGTGGHEQYF. J is TRBJ2-7 and V is TRBV7-9; perhaps D is TRBD1 or TRBD2 (5 bases each). Germline V gene sequence: CDR1 SEHNR, CDR2 FQNEAQ (reference sequence). The CDR3 is 15 residues long. V lost 0 bases and J lost 5, with 14 bases in between.

This chain links TRBV7-9 with TRBJ1-2; perhaps TRBD1 as D (5 bases). Deletions cut 4 bases from V and 4 bases from J, with 13 bases between. From germline, CDR1 is SEHNR and CDR2 FQNEAQ (reference sequence). CDR3 size: 14 residues. The CDR3, as DNA: TGTGCCAGCAGCTGGGAGACAGAGAGCTATGGCTACACCTTC. It encodes CASSWETESYGYTF.

This sequence joins TRBV6-1 and TRBJ1-6; no clear D gene. Deletions cut 6 bases from V and 7 bases from J, with 16 bases between. This CDR3 has 15 residues. Germline lookup yields CDR1 MNHNS and CDR2 SASEGT. The CDR3 loop is CASSANTATNSPLHF. The CDR3 coding sequence is TGTGCCAGCAGCGCGAATACAGCTACGAATTCACCCCTCCACTTT.

On this clone: The sample carries other DNA sequences with the same CDR3. V is TRBV7-6 and J is TRBJ2-7, with no clear D. The CDR3 extends over 14 amino acids. V lost 1 base to trimming and J lost 0 bases, with 7 bases between them. Germline CDR1 reads SGHVS; CDR2 reads FNYEAQ. The CDR3 protein is CASSLGGISYEQYF. The CDR3 DNA is TGTGCCAGCAGCTTAGGTGGCATCTCCTACGAGCAGTACTTC.

This clone showed up just a few times. V is TRBV30 and J is TRBJ1-1; D remains unclear. The V end lost 1 base, the J end lost 2 bases, and 14 bases lay between the germline ends. The CDR3 extends over 15 amino acids. Germline loops: CDR1 GTSNPN, CDR2 SVGIG (reference sequence). The CDR3 coding sequence is TGTGCCTGGAGTGAGGGCTTACGGGGAAACACTGAAGCTTTCTTT. Encoded protein: CAWSEGLRGNTEAFF.

The chain couples TRBV7-9 to TRBJ2-2, with 12 nucleotides matching TRBD1. The CDR3 is 16 residues long. From germline, CDR1 is SEHNR and CDR2 FQNEAQ (reference sequence). Germline trimming cut 5 bases from V and 5 bases from J; bases unmatched to any gene: 6. For the CDR3, the DNA is TGTGCCAGCAGCAACTCGGGACAGGGGGCGACCGGGGAGCTGTTTTTT. It codes for CASSNSGQGATGELFF.

This clone has just a few counts. The chain joins TRBV14 to TRBJ2-5, with 7 positions matching TRBD2. CDR1 SGHDN and CDR2 FVKESK come from the germline V gene. The V gene end was trimmed by 3 bases and the J gene end by 5 bases; junction bases not matched to a gene: 9. This CDR3 is 15 amino acids long. This CDR3 is CASSHPPRGVETQYF. Here the CDR3 DNA reads TGTGCCAGCAGCCACCCCCCTCGGGGGGTTGAGACCCAGTACTTC. The variable domain in full, completed from reference TRBV14 and TRBJ2-5, reads EAGVTQFPSHSVIEKGQTVTLRCDPISGHDNLYWYRRVMGKEIKFLLHFVKESKQDESGMPNNRFLAERTGGTYSTLKVQPAELEDSGVYFCASSHPPRGVETQYFGPGTRLLVL.

In this sample, this clone turned up a few times. This chain connects TRBV4-1 to TRBJ2-7; TRBD1 matches 9 bases. Trimming removed 5 bases from V and 5 bases from J; junction bases left unmatched: 4. Germline loops: CDR1 MGHRA, CDR2 YSYEKL. This CDR3 spans 13 amino acids. Here the CDR3 DNA reads TGCGCCAGCAGCAACAGGGGGCAAGACGAGCAGTACTTC. Amino acid sequence: CASSNRGQDEQYF.

The CDR3 sequence is CAWHTGSDTQYF. CDR3 sequence (DNA): TGTGCCTGGCATACAGGGTCGGATACGCAGTATTTT. The chain is built from TRBV30 and TRBJ2-3, with a weak D call TRBD1 (6 bases). The CDR3 runs 12 residues. The V end lost 5 bases, the J end lost 6 bases, and 12 bases lay between the germline ends. Germline CDR1 reads GTSNPN; CDR2 reads SVGIG (reference sequence).

The chain has TRBV27 and TRBJ1-1; 11 bases line up with TRBD1. V lost 8 bases, J lost 7 bases, and 9 bases stayed unmatched. This CDR3 contains 14 residues. Germline V gene sequence: CDR1 MNHEY, CDR2 SMNVEV (reference sequence). CDR3 bases: TGTGCCAGCCGACAGGACAGGGGGCTGGGTGAAGCTTTCTTT. This encodes CASRQDRGLGEAFF.

A few counts support this clone. The V gene is TRBV5-1, the J gene TRBJ1-2; TRBD1 is a possible D gene (5 bases). CDR3 length equals 13 residues. The germline V gene encodes CDR1 SGHRS and CDR2 YFSETQ. V dropped 5 bases and J dropped 6 bases, with 14 bases sitting between them. CDR3 sequence reads: CASSDPGGNGYTF. CDR3 DNA: TGCGCCAGCAGTGACCCGGGGGGTAATGGCTACACCTTC.